This T cell receptor (beta chain) was sequenced during a study of T cell repertoires in cytomegalovirus infection. Study at large: Public TCR beta signatures marked donors with CMV infection and the matching HLA.

Broader study findings: There were HLA-C-restricted CMV-specific TCR beta clonotypes dominating the ex vivo response.

The CDR3 spans 14 residues. V dropped 5 bases and J dropped 6; count of bases not matched to a gene: 10. CDR1 is MNHEY and CDR2 is SMNVEV in the germline V gene (reference sequence). As for this clonotype: The target antigen is unknown.

TCRdb ran MiXCR on the reads and lists one entry per CDR3 protein. The sample consists of about half a million distinct CDR3 sequences, 30% to 40% of them appearing once. The sample was cultured PBMCs, taken from culture after CMV antigen stimulation. The sequence derives from a human donor in good health (CMV status not recorded). Some clones in this sample may be carry-over from other donors' samples. The chain employs TRBV27 and TRBJ2-7; TRBD1 aligns across 7 bases. The CDR3: CASSNHRGISEQYF. CDR3 bases: TGTGCCAGCAGTAACCACAGGGGAATCTCCGAGCAGTACTTC.